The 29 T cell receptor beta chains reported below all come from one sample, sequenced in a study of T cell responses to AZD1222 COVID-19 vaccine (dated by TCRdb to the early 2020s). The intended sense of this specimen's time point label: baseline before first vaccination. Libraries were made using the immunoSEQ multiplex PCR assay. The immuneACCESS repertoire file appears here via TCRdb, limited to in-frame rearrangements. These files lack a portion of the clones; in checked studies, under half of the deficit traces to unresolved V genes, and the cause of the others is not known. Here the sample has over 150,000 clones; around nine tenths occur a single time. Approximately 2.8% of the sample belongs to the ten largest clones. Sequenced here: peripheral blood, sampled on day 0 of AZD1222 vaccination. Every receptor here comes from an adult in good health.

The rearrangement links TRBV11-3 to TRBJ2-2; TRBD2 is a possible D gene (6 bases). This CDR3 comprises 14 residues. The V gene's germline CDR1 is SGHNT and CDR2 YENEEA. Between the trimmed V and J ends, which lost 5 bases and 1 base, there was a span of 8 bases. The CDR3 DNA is TGTGCCAGCAGCGTGCGGGGGAACACCGGGGAGCTGTTTTTT. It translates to CASSVRGNTGELFF.

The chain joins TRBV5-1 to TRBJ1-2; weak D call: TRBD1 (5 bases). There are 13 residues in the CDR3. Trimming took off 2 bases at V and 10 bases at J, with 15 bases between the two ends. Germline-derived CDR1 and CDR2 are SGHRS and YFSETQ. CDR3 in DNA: TGCGCCAGCAGCTTAGGAGGGGACGGGCCCTACACCTTC. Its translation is CASSLGGDGPYTF. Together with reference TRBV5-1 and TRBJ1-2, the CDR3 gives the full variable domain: KAGVTQTPRYLIKTRGQQVTLSCSPISGHRSVSWYQQTPGQGLQFLFEYFSETQRNKGNFPGRFSGRQFSNSRSEMNVSTLELGDSALYLCASSLGGDGPYTFGSGTRLTVV.

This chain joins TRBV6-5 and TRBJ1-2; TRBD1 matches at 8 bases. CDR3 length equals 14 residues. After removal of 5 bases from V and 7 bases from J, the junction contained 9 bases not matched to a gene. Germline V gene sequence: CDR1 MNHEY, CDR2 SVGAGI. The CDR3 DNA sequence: TGTGCCAGCAGTCCGGACAGGGCGGTCGGTGGCTACACCTTC. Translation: CASSPDRAVGGYTF.

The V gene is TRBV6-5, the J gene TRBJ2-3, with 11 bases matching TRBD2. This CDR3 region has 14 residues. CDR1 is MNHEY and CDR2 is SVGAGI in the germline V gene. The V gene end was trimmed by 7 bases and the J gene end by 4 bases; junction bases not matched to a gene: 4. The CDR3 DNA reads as TGTGCCAGCAAGCCGGGACTAGCGGCAGATACGCAGTATTTT. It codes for CASKPGLAADTQYF.

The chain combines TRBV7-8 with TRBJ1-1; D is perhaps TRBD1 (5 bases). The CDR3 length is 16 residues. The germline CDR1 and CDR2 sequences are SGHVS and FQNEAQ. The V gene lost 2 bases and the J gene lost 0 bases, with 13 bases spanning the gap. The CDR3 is CASSLTGGTMNTEAFF. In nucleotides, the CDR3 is TGTGCCAGCAGCTTAACGGGGGGAACCATGAACACTGAAGCTTTCTTT.

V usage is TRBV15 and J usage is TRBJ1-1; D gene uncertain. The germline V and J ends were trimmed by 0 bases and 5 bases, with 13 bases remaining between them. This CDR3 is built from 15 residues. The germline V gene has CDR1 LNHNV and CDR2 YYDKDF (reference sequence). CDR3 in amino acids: CATSREGLRLTEAFF. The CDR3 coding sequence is TGTGCCACCAGCAGAGAAGGTTTACGGTTAACTGAAGCTTTCTTT. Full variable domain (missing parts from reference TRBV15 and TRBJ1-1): DAMVIQNPRYQVTQFGKPVTLSCSQTLNHNVMYWYQQKSSQAPKLLFHYYDKDFNNEADTPDNFQSRRPNTSFCFLDIRSPGLGDTAMYLCATSREGLRLTEAFFGQGTRLTVV.

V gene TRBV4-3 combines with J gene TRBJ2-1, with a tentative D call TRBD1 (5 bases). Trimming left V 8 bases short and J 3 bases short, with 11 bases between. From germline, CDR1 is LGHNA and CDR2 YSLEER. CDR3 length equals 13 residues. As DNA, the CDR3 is TGCGCCAGCTCGGAAGGGGTCTACAATGAGCAGTTCTTC. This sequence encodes CASSEGVYNEQFF.

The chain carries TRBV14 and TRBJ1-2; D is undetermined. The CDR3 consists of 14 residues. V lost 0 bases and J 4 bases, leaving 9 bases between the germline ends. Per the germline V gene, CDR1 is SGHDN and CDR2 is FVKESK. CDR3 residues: CASSQELVSYGYTF. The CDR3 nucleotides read TGTGCCAGCAGCCAAGAACTGGTTTCCTATGGCTACACCTTC. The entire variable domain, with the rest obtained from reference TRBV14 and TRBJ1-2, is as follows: EAGVTQFPSHSVIEKGQTVTLRCDPISGHDNLYWYRRVMGKEIKFLLHFVKESKQDESGMPNNRFLAERTGGTYSTLKVQPAELEDSGVYFCASSQELVSYGYTFGSGTRLTVV.

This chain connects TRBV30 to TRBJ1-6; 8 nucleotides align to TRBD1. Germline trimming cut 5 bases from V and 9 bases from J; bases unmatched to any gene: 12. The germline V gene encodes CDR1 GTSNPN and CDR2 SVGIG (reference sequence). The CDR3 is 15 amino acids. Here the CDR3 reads CAWGPVRTGSSPLHF. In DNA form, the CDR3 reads TGTGCCTGGGGGCCTGTGCGGACAGGGAGTTCACCCCTCCACTTT.

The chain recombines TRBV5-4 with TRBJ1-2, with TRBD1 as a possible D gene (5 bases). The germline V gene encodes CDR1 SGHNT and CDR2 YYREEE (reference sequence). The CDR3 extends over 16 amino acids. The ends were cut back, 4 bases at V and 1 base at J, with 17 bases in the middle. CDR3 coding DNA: TGTGCCAGCAGCCCGGGGGGGTCGTCAAGTAACTATGGCTACACCTTC. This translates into CASSPGGSSSNYGYTF.

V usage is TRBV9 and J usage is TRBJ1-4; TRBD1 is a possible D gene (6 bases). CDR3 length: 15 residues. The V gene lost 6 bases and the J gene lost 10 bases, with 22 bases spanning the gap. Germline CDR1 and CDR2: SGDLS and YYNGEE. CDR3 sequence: CASNPNGAKGGKLFF. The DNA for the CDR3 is TGTGCCAGCAACCCAAACGGCGCCAAGGGGGGAAAACTGTTTTTT.

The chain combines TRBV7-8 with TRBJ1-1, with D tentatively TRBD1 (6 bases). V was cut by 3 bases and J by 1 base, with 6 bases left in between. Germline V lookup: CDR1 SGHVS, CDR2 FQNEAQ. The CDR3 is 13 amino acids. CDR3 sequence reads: CASSLTGNTEAFF. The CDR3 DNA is TGTGCCAGCAGCTTGACAGGGAACACTGAAGCTTTCTTT. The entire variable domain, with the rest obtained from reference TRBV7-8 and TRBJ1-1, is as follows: GAGVSQSPRYKVAKRGQDVALRCDPISGHVSLFWYQQALGQGPEFLTYFQNEAQLDKSGLPSDRFFAERPEGSVSTLKIQRTQQEDSAVYLCASSLTGNTEAFFGQGTRLTVV.

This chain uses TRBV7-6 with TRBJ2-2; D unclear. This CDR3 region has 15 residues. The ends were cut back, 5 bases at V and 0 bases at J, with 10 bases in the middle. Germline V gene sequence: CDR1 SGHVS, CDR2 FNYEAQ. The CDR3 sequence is CASSPPSANTGELFF. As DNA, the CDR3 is TGTGCCAGCAGCCCCCCTAGTGCGAACACCGGGGAGCTGTTTTTT.

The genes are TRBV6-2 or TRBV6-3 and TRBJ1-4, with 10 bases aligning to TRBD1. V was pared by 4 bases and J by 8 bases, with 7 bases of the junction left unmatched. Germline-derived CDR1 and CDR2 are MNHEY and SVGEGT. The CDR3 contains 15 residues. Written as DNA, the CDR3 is TGTGCCAGCAGTTCCCCGGACAGGGGGGCGGAAAAACTGTTTTTT. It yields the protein CASSSPDRGAEKLFF.

The CDR3 region is CVRGGTGELFF. The DNA of the CDR3 is TGTGTGAGGGGGGGCACCGGGGAGCTGTTTTTT. The chain recombines TRBV4-2 with TRBJ2-2; perhaps TRBD2 as D (7 bases). The CDR3 loop spans 11 amino acids. Germline assignment: CDR1 LGHNA and CDR2 YNFKEQ.

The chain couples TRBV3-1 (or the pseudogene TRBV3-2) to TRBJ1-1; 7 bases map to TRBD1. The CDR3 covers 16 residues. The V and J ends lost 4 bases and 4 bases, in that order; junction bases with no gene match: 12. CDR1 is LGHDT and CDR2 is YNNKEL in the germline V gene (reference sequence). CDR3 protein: CASSLVVQGGGTEAFF. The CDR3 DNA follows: TGTGCCAGCAGCCTTGTCGTGCAGGGGGGCGGCACTGAAGCTTTCTTT.

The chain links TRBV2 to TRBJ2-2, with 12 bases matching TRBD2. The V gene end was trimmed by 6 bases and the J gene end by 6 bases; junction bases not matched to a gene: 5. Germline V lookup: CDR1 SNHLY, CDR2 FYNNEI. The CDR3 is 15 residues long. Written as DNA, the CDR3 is TGTGCCAGCAGGGCGCTAGCGGGAGGGGCCGGGGAGCTGTTTTTT. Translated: CASRALAGGAGELFF.

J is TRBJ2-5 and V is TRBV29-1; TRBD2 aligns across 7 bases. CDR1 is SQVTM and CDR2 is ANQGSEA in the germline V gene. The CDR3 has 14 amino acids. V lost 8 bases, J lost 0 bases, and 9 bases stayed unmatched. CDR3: CSSPRGENQETQYF. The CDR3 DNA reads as TGCAGCTCCCCCCGGGGGGAGAACCAAGAGACCCAGTACTTC.

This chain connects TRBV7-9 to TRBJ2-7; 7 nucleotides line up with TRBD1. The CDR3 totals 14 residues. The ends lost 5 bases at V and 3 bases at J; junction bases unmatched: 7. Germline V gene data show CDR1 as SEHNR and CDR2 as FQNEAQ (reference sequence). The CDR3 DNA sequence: TGTGCCAGCAGCGCTCGACAGGGCCGCTACGAGCAGTACTTC. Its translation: CASSARQGRYEQYF.

As DNA, the CDR3 is TGTGCCAGCAGCTTGACCGGGGCGGGGGCTCTGGAAAAACTGTTTTTT. It specifies CASSLTGAGALEKLFF. The genes are TRBV7-9 and TRBJ1-4; D is perhaps TRBD1 (6 bases). V was shortened by 3 bases and J by 8 bases, with 19 bases between the two germline ends. CDR1 SEHNR and CDR2 FQNEAQ come from the germline V gene (reference sequence). The CDR3 totals 16 residues.

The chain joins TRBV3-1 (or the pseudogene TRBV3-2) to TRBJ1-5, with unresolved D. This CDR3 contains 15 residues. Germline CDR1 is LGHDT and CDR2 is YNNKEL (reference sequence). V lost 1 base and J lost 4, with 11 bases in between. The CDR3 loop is CASSQGFLVNQPQHF. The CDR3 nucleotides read TGTGCCAGCAGCCAAGGGTTTCTGGTGAATCAGCCCCAGCATTTT.

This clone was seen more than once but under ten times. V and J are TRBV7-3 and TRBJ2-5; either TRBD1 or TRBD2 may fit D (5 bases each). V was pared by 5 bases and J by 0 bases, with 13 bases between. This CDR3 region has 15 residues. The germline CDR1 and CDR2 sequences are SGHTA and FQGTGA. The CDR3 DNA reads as TGTGCCAGCAGCCCTGGGACCACATACCAAGAGACCCAGTACTTC. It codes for CASSPGTTYQETQYF.

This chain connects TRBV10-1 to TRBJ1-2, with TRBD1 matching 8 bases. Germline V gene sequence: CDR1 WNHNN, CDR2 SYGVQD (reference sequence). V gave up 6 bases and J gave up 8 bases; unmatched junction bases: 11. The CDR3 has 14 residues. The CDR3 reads CASSFTGGTGGYTF. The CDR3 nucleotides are TGCGCCAGCAGCTTTACAGGGGGGACTGGGGGCTACACCTTC.

CDR3 amino acids: CASSFGGAYEQFF. As DNA, the CDR3 is TGTGCCAGCAGCTTTGGCGGGGCTTATGAGCAGTTCTTC. This chain uses TRBV12-1 with TRBJ2-1; the D segment call TRBD2 is taken from the table without a DNA check. TRBV12-1 is classified as a pseudogene. This CDR3 has 13 amino acids.

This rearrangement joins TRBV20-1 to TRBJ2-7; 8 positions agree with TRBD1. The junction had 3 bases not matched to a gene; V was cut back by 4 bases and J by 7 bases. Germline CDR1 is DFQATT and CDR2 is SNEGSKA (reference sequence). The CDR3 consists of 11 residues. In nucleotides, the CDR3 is TGCAGTGCTACGGACAGGGATGAGCAGTACTTC. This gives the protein CSATDRDEQYF.

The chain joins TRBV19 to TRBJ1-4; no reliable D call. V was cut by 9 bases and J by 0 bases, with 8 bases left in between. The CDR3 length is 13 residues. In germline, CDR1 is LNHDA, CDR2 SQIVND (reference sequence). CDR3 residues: CASRRPTNEKLFF. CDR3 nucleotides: TGTGCCAGCAGGCGACCAACTAATGAAAAACTGTTTTTT.

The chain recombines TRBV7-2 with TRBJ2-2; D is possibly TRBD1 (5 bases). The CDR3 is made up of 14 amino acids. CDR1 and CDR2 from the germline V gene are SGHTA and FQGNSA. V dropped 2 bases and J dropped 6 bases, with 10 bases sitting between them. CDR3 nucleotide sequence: TGTGCCAGCAGCTTAAGCCGACAGTCCGGGGAGCTGTTTTTT. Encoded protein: CASSLSRQSGELFF. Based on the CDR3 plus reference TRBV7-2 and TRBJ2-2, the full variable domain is GAGVSQSPSNKVTEKGKDVELRCDPISGHTALYWYRQSLGQGLEFLIYFQGNSAPDKSGLPSDRFSAERTGGSVSTLTIQRTQQEDSAVYLCASSLSRQSGELFFGEGSRLTVL.

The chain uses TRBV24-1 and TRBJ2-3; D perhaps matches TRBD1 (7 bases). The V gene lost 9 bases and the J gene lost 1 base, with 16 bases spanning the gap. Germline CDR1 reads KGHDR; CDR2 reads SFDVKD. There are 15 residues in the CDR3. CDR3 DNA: TGTGCCACCTCGCAGGGGGGCGGAGGCACAGATACGCAGTATTTT. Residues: CATSQGGGGTDTQYF.

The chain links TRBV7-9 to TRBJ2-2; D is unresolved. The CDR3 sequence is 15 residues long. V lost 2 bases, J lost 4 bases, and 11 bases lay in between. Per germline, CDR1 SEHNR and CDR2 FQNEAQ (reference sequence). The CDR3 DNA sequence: TGTGCCAGCAGCTTAACGGGCCCGGGCACCGGGGAGCTGTTTTTT. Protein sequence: CASSLTGPGTGELFF. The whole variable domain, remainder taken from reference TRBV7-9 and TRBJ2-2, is DTGVSQNPRHKITKRGQNVTFRCDPISEHNRLYWYRQTLGQGPEFLTYFQNEAQLEKSRLLSDRFSAERPKGSFSTLEIQRTEQGDSAMYLCASSLTGPGTGELFFGEGSRLTVL.